Presented here are 27 T cell receptor beta chains from one specimen sequenced in a study of identical twins. TCRdb used MiXCR to reprocess the 5' RACE reads, holding one entry per CDR3 protein. The profile shows 1.5 million to 2 million distinct CDR3 sequences, about 32% of them singletons. Sequencing used cord blood. Receptors originate from a newborn girl in good health.

The chain has TRBV20-1 and TRBJ1-1; tentatively, D is TRBD1 (5 bases). Germline CDR1 is DFQATT and CDR2 is SNEGSKA (reference sequence). V dropped 7 bases and J dropped 1 base, with 10 bases sitting between them. This CDR3 has 12 residues. In nucleotides, the CDR3 is TGCAGTGGGGGGGTACCGAACACTGAAGCTTTCTTT. Translating gives CSGGVPNTEAFF.

The chain recombines TRBV20-1 with TRBJ1-4; the D gene is possibly TRBD1 (5 bases). From germline, CDR1 is DFQATT and CDR2 SNEGSKA (reference sequence). The CDR3 extends over 16 amino acids. The V gene lost 3 bases and the J gene lost 4 bases, with 18 bases spanning the gap. The CDR3 reads CSARVTKGKLNEKLFF. The CDR3 region has the DNA TGCAGTGCTAGGGTTACGAAGGGGAAACTTAATGAAAAACTGTTTTTT.

The chain has TRBV20-1 and TRBJ1-5; D is perhaps TRBD1 (6 bases). Germline V gene data show CDR1 as DFQATT and CDR2 as SNEGSKA (reference sequence). Trimming stripped 4 bases from V and 5 bases from J, with 6 bases between. The CDR3 covers 11 residues. In nucleotides, the CDR3 is TGCAGTGCTAAGGGGGATCAGCCCCAGCATTTT. Its translation is CSAKGDQPQHF.

In this sample, this clonotype turned up a few times. The rearrangement links TRBV6-5 to TRBJ1-5, with 8 bases fitting TRBD1. V gave up 4 bases and J gave up 4 bases; unmatched junction bases: 6. This CDR3 spans 15 amino acids. CDR1 and CDR2 from the germline V gene are MNHEY and SVGAGI. DNA for the CDR3: TGTGCCAGCAGTTCTAATACAGGGGGGAATCAGCCCCAGCATTTT. It is translated as CASSSNTGGNQPQHF.

The table lists this clonotype with many counts. The rearrangement uses TRBV12-3 or TRBV12-4 and TRBJ2-5; 12 bases fit TRBD2. V lost 7 bases and J lost 2; bases outside the gene matches: 11. There are 17 residues in the CDR3. The CDR3 reads CASTASGRGGEQETQYF. The CDR3 DNA reads TGTGCCAGCACAGCTAGCGGGAGGGGAGGTGAACAAGAGACCCAGTACTTC.

As for this clonotype: One end of the junction is discordant with germline, which a read error may explain. The J gene is TRBJ2-7, the V gene TRBV27; a possible D gene is TRBD1 (6 bases). The CDR3 covers 13 residues. CDR1 and CDR2 (germline): MNHEY, SMNVEV (reference sequence). The CDR3 region has the DNA TGTGCCAGCAGCCACGACAGGAGCTACGGGCAGTACTTC. Residues: CASSHDRSYGQYF.

J is TRBJ2-3 and V is TRBV19; the D gene could be TRBD1 or TRBD2 (5 bases each). The CDR3 is made up of 15 amino acids. The germline V and J ends were trimmed by 6 bases and 2 bases, with 15 bases remaining between them. The V gene's germline CDR1 is LNHDA and CDR2 SQIVND (reference sequence). Written as DNA, the CDR3 is TGTGCCAGTAGGATTGGGGGTGAATCCACAGATACGCAGTATTTT. Its translation is CASRIGGESTDTQYF.

The gene calls are TRBV10-3 and TRBJ2-3, with 14 bases that match TRBD2. Germline-derived CDR1 and CDR2 are ENHRY and SYGVKD. The V segment lost 8 bases and the J segment 4 bases; nucleotides outside the gene matches: 5. This CDR3 is built from 15 residues. CDR3 DNA sequence: TGTGCCATCTCCGGGACTAGCGGGGGAGCAGATACGCAGTATTTT. Residues: CAISGTSGGADTQYF.

This clonotype was found a few times. The chain combines TRBV20-1 with TRBJ2-1, with D maybe TRBD2 (5 bases). V shed 8 bases and J shed 3 bases, with 8 bases lying between them. From germline, CDR1 is DFQATT and CDR2 SNEGSKA (reference sequence). The CDR3 spans 11 residues. In nucleotides, the CDR3 is TGCAGTTACCGGGACTACAATGAGCAGTTCTTC. It codes for CSYRDYNEQFF.

The chain is built from TRBV28 and TRBJ2-3, with D perhaps matching TRBD1 or TRBD2 (5 bases each). CDR3 length: 15 residues. CDR1 and CDR2 (germline): MDHEN, SYDVKM. V shed 4 bases and J shed 3 bases, with 14 bases lying between them. CDR3 in DNA: TGTGCCAGCAGTTGGGTTGGTGAGGGGACAGATACGCAGTATTTT. Protein sequence: CASSWVGEGTDTQYF.

The chain uses TRBV2 and TRBJ1-2; 10 positions agree with TRBD1. CDR1 SNHLY and CDR2 FYNNEI come from the germline V gene. Losses at the gene ends were 5 bases for V and 7 bases for J; bases not matched to a gene: 7. The CDR3 is 14 residues long. CDR3 sequence reads: CASSMGQGKGGYTF. CDR3 nucleotide sequence: TGTGCCAGCAGTATGGGACAGGGGAAGGGTGGCTACACCTTC.

The chain carries TRBV10-3 and TRBJ2-1, with TRBD2 identical over 9 bases. Germline V gene data show CDR1 as ENHRY and CDR2 as SYGVKD. The CDR3 loop spans 18 amino acids. V was clipped by 0 bases and J by 1 base; unmatched bases: 7. CDR3 bases: TGTGCCATCAGTGAGTCGACTAGCGGAAAACTATCCTACAATGAGCAGTTCTTC. This translates into CAISESTSGKLSYNEQFF.

V is TRBV2 and J is TRBJ2-4; TRBD1 is a possible D gene (5 bases). The DNA end favors TRBJ2-7, so the J call may be wrong. This CDR3 has 13 residues. Germline loops: CDR1 SNHLY, CDR2 FYNNEI. The CDR3 nucleotides are TGTGCCAGCAAGGGGAAAGGGACCTACGAGCAGTACTTC. It codes for CASKGKGTYEQYF.

The sample holds a few counts of this clonotype. The chain links TRBV20-1 to TRBJ1-5; D not certain. Trimming took off 2 bases at V and 7 bases at J, with 12 bases between the two ends. The CDR3 sequence is 13 residues long. Germline V lookup: CDR1 DFQATT, CDR2 SNEGSKA (reference sequence). This CDR3 is CSARPGYRQPQHF. In DNA, the CDR3 is TGCAGTGCTAGACCGGGGTATCGGCAGCCCCAGCATTTT.

The chain employs TRBV28 and TRBJ2-7; 10 bases agree with TRBD2. Germline loops: CDR1 MDHEN, CDR2 SYDVKM. The trim removed 5 bases at V and 3 bases at J, leaving 13 bases unmatched. This CDR3 is 17 amino acids long. CDR3 DNA sequence: TGTGCCAGCAGTACATTCCATACTAGCGGGATCCACTACGAGCAGTACTTC. Residues: CASSTFHTSGIHYEQYF.

This clonotype showed up just a few times. V gene TRBV10-3 combines with J gene TRBJ2-4; possibly TRBD1 or TRBD2 for D (6 bases each). The V end was cut by 3 bases, the J end by 0 bases, with 12 bases between. In germline, CDR1 is ENHRY, CDR2 SYGVKD. The CDR3 spans 16 residues. CDR3 DNA sequence: TGTGCCATCAGTGAAGGGGGGTCGCTAGCCAAAAACATTCAGTACTTC. Protein product: CAISEGGSLAKNIQYF.

The gene calls are TRBV6-5 and TRBJ1-2, with a possible D match to TRBD1 (5 bases). The CDR3 has 14 amino acids. Trimming shortened V by 0 bases and J by 5 bases, and 10 bases separated the two germline ends. The germline gives CDR1 MNHEY, CDR2 SVGAGI. The DNA for the CDR3 is TGTGCCAGCAGTTACTCGGGCGGGGGGTATGGCTACACCTTC. Translating gives CASSYSGGGYGYTF.

Concerning this clonotype itself: Likely a read error: the CDR3 ends without its conserved phenylalanine or tryptophan. The CDR3 DNA reads as TGTGCCAGCAGCCAAGCGGAGGGCTACGAGCAGTACTAC. This codes for CASSQAEGYEQYY. J is TRBJ2-7 and V is TRBV3-1; possible D gene TRBD2, 6 bases. V lost 1 base to trimming and J lost 3 bases, with 7 bases between them. CDR1 is LGHDT, CDR2 YNNKEL, per germline (reference sequence). The CDR3 runs 13 residues.

This chain connects TRBV7-9 to TRBJ2-2; no reliable D call. The CDR3 covers 13 residues. Germline V gene data show CDR1 as SEHNR and CDR2 as FQNEAQ (reference sequence). Trimming took 9 bases from V and 1 from J, leaving 9 bases between them. CDR3 nucleotides: TGTGCCAGTTTGACTGAGAACACCGGGGAGCTGTTTTTT. Amino acid sequence: CASLTENTGELFF.

V is TRBV6-5 and J is TRBJ1-4; 10 positions match TRBD1. The V and J ends lost 5 bases and 8 bases, in that order; junction bases with no gene match: 5. Germline V gene data show CDR1 as MNHEY and CDR2 as SVGAGI. The CDR3 runs to 14 residues. The CDR3 reads CASSTDRGQEKLFF. For the CDR3, the DNA is TGTGCCAGCAGTACTGACAGGGGGCAAGAAAAACTGTTTTTT.

J is TRBJ2-1 and V is TRBV3-1, with D possibly matching TRBD2 (6 bases). TRBJ2-7 explains the end of the DNA better; the J call may be wrong. This CDR3 spans 15 amino acids. In germline, CDR1 is LGHDT, CDR2 YNNKEL (reference sequence). The CDR3 sequence: CASSPLVAAYNEQYF. CDR3 bases: TGTGCCAGCAGCCCCCTGGTAGCGGCCTACAATGAGCAGTACTTC.

This clonotype was counted a few times. The rearrangement joins TRBV29-1 to TRBJ2-5; 9 nucleotides agree with TRBD1. Germline V gene data show CDR1 as SQVTM and CDR2 as ANQGSEA. With 1 base clipped from V and 1 base from J, the junction kept 4 bases outside the gene matches. CDR3 size: 15 residues. The CDR3 nucleotides are TGCAGCGTTGAAGGGGGACAGGGCCTCCAAGAGACCCAGTACTTC. This translates into CSVEGGQGLQETQYF.

The V and J genes are TRBV20-1 and TRBJ1-2, with 8 positions matching TRBD1. The CDR3 sequence is 13 residues long. J gave up 5 bases and V 3 bases, and 5 bases lay outside the gene matches. Germline loops: CDR1 DFQATT, CDR2 SNEGSKA (reference sequence). The CDR3 nucleotides read TGCAGTGCTAGTGTACAGGGGGGGTATGGCTACACCTTC. Residues: CSASVQGGYGYTF.

A word on this clonotype: Being one base from a much bigger clone, this may be a read error. The chain links TRBV28 to TRBJ2-7; 7 bases agree with TRBD1. With 0 bases clipped from V and 3 bases from J, the junction kept 2 bases outside the gene matches. Germline V gene lookup returns CDR1 MDHEN and CDR2 SYDVKM. CDR3 length equals 14 residues. The DNA of the CDR3 is TGTGCCAGCAGTTTATGGACAGGGAACTACGAGCAGTACTTC. This codes for CASSLWTGNYEQYF.

The CDR3 nucleotides read TGTGCCAGCAGCCAAGATTTTTGGCAGGGGAACACTGAAGCTTTCTTT. Protein: CASSQDFWQGNTEAFF. This rearrangement joins TRBV14 to TRBJ1-1; D possibly corresponds to TRBD1 (5 bases). The CDR3 loop spans 16 amino acids. Germline V gene lookup returns CDR1 SGHDN and CDR2 FVKESK. The V and J ends lost 0 bases and 1 base respectively, with 12 bases between them.

This chain links TRBV20-1 with TRBJ2-7; D perhaps matches TRBD2 (6 bases). Germline V gives CDR1 DFQATT, CDR2 SNEGSKA (reference sequence). V lost 0 bases and J 0 bases, leaving 15 bases between the germline ends. This CDR3 spans 16 amino acids. The CDR3 loop is CSARDGAGKSSYEQYF. DNA for the CDR3: TGCAGTGCTAGAGATGGGGCGGGGAAGAGCTCCTACGAGCAGTACTTC.

The table lists this clonotype with a few counts. This chain joins TRBV20-1 and TRBJ2-1; 10 positions match TRBD1. The CDR3 runs 11 residues. From germline, CDR1 is DFQATT and CDR2 SNEGSKA (reference sequence). This chain's CDR3 is CAGQGYNEQFF. DNA for the CDR3: TGCGCGGGACAGGGGTACAATGAGCAGTTCTTC.